These 9 T cell receptor beta chains came from one sample sequenced in a study of vaccination effects on CD4 cells after COVID-19. Their antigen targets remain unknown. Before sequencing, viral peptide pools were used by the ViraFEST assay to expand antigen-specific CD4+ T cells. With more than nine days of culture completed, CD4+ T cells were isolated. The person's infection with SARS-CoV-2, confirmed by PCR, took place between March and December 2020. Every participant took two doses of the BNT162b2 or mRNA-1273 vaccine. Using immunoSEQ multiplex PCR, the repertoire was profiled, and TCRdb retains in-frame clones only, with some absent. The table has roughly 15,000 clones, 76% seen once. This material consisted of CD4+ T cells from PBMCs cultured with SARS-CoV-2 spike peptides, taken after COVID-19 vaccination. All receptors come from a human donor who had a prior SARS-CoV-2 infection.

The rearrangement uses TRBV5-1 and TRBJ2-5; 11 nucleotides align to TRBD2. Trimming removed 0 bases from V and 5 bases from J; junction bases left unmatched: 6. The germline gives CDR1 SGHRS, CDR2 YFSETQ. The CDR3 consists of 16 residues. The DNA for the CDR3 is TGCGCCAGCAGCTTGGGTAGCGGGAGGGCCAGGGAGACCCAGTACTTC. Translation gives CASSLGSGRARETQYF.

The J gene is TRBJ2-3, the V gene TRBV6-5; no reliable D call. V shed 0 bases and J shed 3 bases, with 10 bases lying between them. This CDR3 is built from 15 residues. The germline V gene encodes CDR1 MNHEY and CDR2 SVGAGI. The CDR3, as DNA: TGTGCCAGCAGTTACTCGATTTGGCGGACAGATACGCAGTATTTT. Translated, it gives CASSYSIWRTDTQYF.

The CDR3 sequence: CAVSGRERSQTQYF. CDR3 DNA: TGTGCCGTCTCCGGGCGGGAGCGTAGCCAGACCCAGTACTTC. This chain joins TRBV2 and TRBJ2-5; 7 nucleotides align to TRBD2. Germline assignment: CDR1 SNHLY and CDR2 FYNNEI. This CDR3 has 14 residues. With V trimmed by 11 bases and J by 6 bases, 15 bases remained unmatched.

The chain uses TRBV6-4 and TRBJ1-4; TRBD1 is a possible D gene (5 bases). The CDR3 has 16 amino acids. Trimming took off 0 bases at V and 8 bases at J, with 16 bases between the two ends. CDR1 and CDR2 from the germline V gene are MRHNA and SNTAGT. The CDR3 spells CASSDSTLQGIEKLFF. The CDR3 nucleotides read TGTGCCAGCAGTGACTCCACACTGCAGGGAATAGAAAAACTGTTTTTT.

This chain links TRBV27 with TRBJ2-5; D gene unclear. Between the trimmed V and J ends, which lost 5 bases and 2 bases, there was a span of 15 bases. Per germline, CDR1 MNHEY and CDR2 SMNVEV (reference sequence). The CDR3 has 15 amino acids. This chain's CDR3 is CASSVIDGSQETQYF. The CDR3 nucleotides read TGTGCCAGCAGTGTAATCGACGGATCGCAAGAGACCCAGTACTTC.

The J gene is TRBJ2-7, the V gene TRBV18, with D maybe TRBD2 (6 bases). The CDR3 contains 12 residues. The germline V gene has CDR1 KGHSH and CDR2 LQKENI. V lost 2 bases and J 7 bases, leaving 9 bases between the germline ends. CDR3 DNA sequence: TGTGCCAGCTCACCAGGCGGGACGGAGCAGTACTTC. It specifies CASSPGGTEQYF.

The chain links TRBV7-2 to TRBJ1-1, with TRBD1 as a possible D gene (5 bases). The CDR3 has 13 residues. V was clipped by 5 bases and J by 4 bases, with 11 bases between them. Germline assignment: CDR1 SGHTA and CDR2 FQGNSA. The CDR3 loop is CASSEQGSTEAFF. CDR3 in DNA: TGTGCCAGCAGCGAGCAGGGTTCCACTGAAGCTTTCTTT.

The V call is TRBV6-5, the J call TRBJ1-1, with 7 bases identical to TRBD1. The junction had 4 bases not matched to a gene; V was cut back by 5 bases and J by 4 bases. The germline gives CDR1 MNHEY, CDR2 SVGAGI. The CDR3 is 13 residues long. In DNA, the CDR3 is TGTGCCAGCAGTAGGGGGCTGAGCACTGAAGCTTTCTTT. Residues: CASSRGLSTEAFF.

This clone was picked up one time. The chain is built from TRBV5-4 and TRBJ1-2; 7 bases are a match to TRBD1. This CDR3 comprises 13 residues. J lost 4 bases, V lost 4 bases, and 4 bases had no gene match. CDR1 and CDR2 (germline): SGHNT, YYREEE (reference sequence). CDR3 residues: CASSKGQSYGYTF. CDR3 sequence (DNA): TGTGCCAGCAGCAAGGGACAGAGCTATGGCTACACCTTC. The variable domain in full, completed from reference TRBV5-4 and TRBJ1-2, reads ETGVTQSPTHLIKTRGQQVTLRCSSQSGHNTVSWYQQALGQGPQFIFQYYREEENGRGNFPPRFSGLQFPNYSSELNVNALELDDSALYLCASSKGQSYGYTFGSGTRLTVV.